The 24 T cell receptor beta chains listed next were all sequenced from one sample in a study of graft-versus-host responses after intestinal transplantation. TCRdb's table, derived via immunoSEQ multiplex PCR, lists solely in-frame clones and lacks some. Found here are about 130,000 clones, 92% of them singletons; the top ten hold 0.15% to 0.2%. These receptors are not linked to any known antigen. Sequenced here: unstimulated CD4+ T cells sorted from spleen or lymph node cells, sampled before intestinal transplant. The source is a human donor who received an intestinal transplant.

The V gene is TRBV5-6, the J gene TRBJ1-4; no reliable D call. V shed 2 bases and J shed 8 bases, with 16 bases lying between them. The length of the CDR3 is 15 residues. The germline V gene has CDR1 SGHDT and CDR2 YYEEEE. CDR3 sequence: CASSFYRGREEKLFF. CDR3 in DNA: TGTGCCAGCAGCTTTTATCGCGGGCGGGAAGAAAAACTGTTTTTT.

V and J are TRBV19 and TRBJ2-7, with a tentative D call TRBD1 (6 bases). Germline values: CDR1 LNHDA, CDR2 SQIVND (reference sequence). The CDR3 contains 15 residues. The V end was cut by 5 bases, the J end by 2 bases, with 16 bases between. This CDR3 reads CASSEGHTKAYEQYF. The CDR3 DNA reads TGTGCCAGTAGTGAGGGACACACGAAGGCCTACGAGCAGTACTTC. The full variable domain, rest sourced from reference TRBV19 and TRBJ2-7, is DGGITQSPKYLFRKEGQNVTLSCEQNLNHDAMYWYRQDPGQGLRLIYYSQIVNDFQKGDIAEGYSVSREKKESFPLTVTSAQKNPTAFYLCASSEGHTKAYEQYFGPGTRLTVT.

The V gene is TRBV19, the J gene TRBJ2-7; D is unresolved. CDR1 is LNHDA, CDR2 SQIVND, per germline (reference sequence). The CDR3 is 15 amino acids. Between the trimmed V and J ends, which lost 5 bases and 0 bases, there was a span of 14 bases. CDR3 amino acids: CASSADPVSSYEQYF. CDR3 nucleotides: TGTGCCAGTAGTGCTGACCCCGTGAGCTCCTACGAGCAGTACTTC.

The V call is TRBV7-9, the J call TRBJ1-2; D call uncertain. The CDR3 runs to 14 residues. Germline V gene data show CDR1 as SEHNR and CDR2 as FQNEAQ (reference sequence). Trimming removed 2 bases from V and 5 bases from J, with 12 bases in between. This chain's CDR3 is CASSLSADLYGYTF. CDR3 nucleotides: TGTGCCAGCAGCTTAAGCGCGGACCTTTATGGCTACACCTTC.

This chain's CDR3 is CASSRLAGVRNEQFF. CDR3 DNA: TGCGCCAGCAGCAGACTAGCGGGAGTAAGGAATGAGCAGTTCTTC. The genes are TRBV5-1 and TRBJ2-1; 12 nucleotides line up with TRBD2. Germline V gene sequence: CDR1 SGHRS, CDR2 YFSETQ. CDR3 length: 15 residues. The V segment lost 4 bases and the J segment 7 bases; nucleotides outside the gene matches: 6.

This chain links TRBV7-9 with TRBJ2-7; no clear D. Germline assignment: CDR1 SEHNR and CDR2 FQNEAQ (reference sequence). Trimming took off 5 bases at V and 3 bases at J, with 23 bases between the two ends. The CDR3 has 17 amino acids. The CDR3 is CASSPLGSPTPNYEQYF. The CDR3 nucleotides read TGTGCCAGCAGCCCCCTCGGAAGTCCCACTCCGAACTACGAGCAGTACTTC.

A remark on this clone: At one boundary the junction diverges from the germline segment, which might be a read error. The chain employs TRBV5-5 and TRBJ2-7, with D perhaps TRBD1 (5 bases). The CDR3 loop spans 15 amino acids. Germline loops: CDR1 SGHKS, CDR2 YYEKEE (reference sequence). The CDR3 DNA reads as TGCGCCAGCAGCCAAGGGGCGGAGTTGATCTACGAGCAGTACTTC. This gives the protein CASSQGAELIYEQYF.

This rearrangement joins TRBV27 to TRBJ2-2; 10 bases align to TRBD2. CDR3 length: 15 residues. Germline CDR1 and CDR2: MNHEY and SMNVEV (reference sequence). With V trimmed by 4 bases and J by 6 bases, 5 bases remained unmatched. CDR3 sequence reads: CASSSLAGLPGELFF. As DNA, the CDR3 is TGTGCCAGCAGTTCACTAGCGGGGTTACCCGGGGAGCTGTTTTTT.

This sequence joins TRBV4-1 and TRBJ2-7, with no clear D. This CDR3 contains 14 residues. Germline V CDR1 and CDR2: MGHRA, YSYEKL. Trimming cost V 2 bases and J 2 bases, with 10 bases left between them. The CDR3 nucleotides are TGCGCCAGCAGCCAAAGTAGGGTAACCTACGAGCAGTACTTC. Amino acids: CASSQSRVTYEQYF.

The genes are TRBV7-2 and TRBJ2-2; maybe TRBD2 (5 bases). With 7 bases removed from V and 0 bases from J, the gap between germline ends came to 9 bases. This CDR3 contains 14 residues. Germline lookup yields CDR1 SGHTA and CDR2 FQGNSA. This chain's CDR3 is CASTPGANTGELFF. In nucleotides, the CDR3 is TGTGCCAGCACCCCCGGGGCGAACACCGGGGAGCTGTTTTTT.

The chain carries TRBV28 and TRBJ2-7; no clear D. V lost 5 bases, J lost 2 bases, and 13 bases lay in between. Germline lookup yields CDR1 MDHEN and CDR2 SYDVKM. CDR3 size: 14 residues. CDR3 loop: CASSPPGRTYEQYF. The CDR3, as DNA: TGTGCCAGCAGTCCGCCCGGCAGAACCTACGAGCAGTACTTC.

V gene TRBV4-2 combines with J gene TRBJ2-7, with TRBD2 matching over 12 bases. The length of the CDR3 is 15 residues. Germline V gene data show CDR1 as LGHNA and CDR2 as YNFKEQ. V was clipped by 1 base and J by 4 bases; unmatched bases: 2. CDR3 nucleotide sequence: TGTGCCAGCAGCCAAGGGCTAGCGGGAGGGTACGAGCAGTACTTC. It yields the protein CASSQGLAGGYEQYF.

This clone was recorded only once. This chain connects TRBV18 to TRBJ1-2, with 8 bases fitting TRBD1. Germline assignment: CDR1 KGHSH and CDR2 LQKENI. This CDR3 region has 15 residues. The junction had 5 bases not matched to a gene; V was cut back by 3 bases and J by 2 bases. The DNA for the CDR3 is TGTGCCAGCTCACCGGCAGGGGGCTCGAACTATGGCTACACCTTC. Its translation is CASSPAGGSNYGYTF.

The chain links TRBV6-1 to TRBJ1-5; no definite D call. This CDR3 is 11 amino acids long. V gave up 7 bases and J gave up 3 bases, with 4 bases separating them. Germline loops: CDR1 MNHNS, CDR2 SASEGT. The CDR3 region has the DNA TGTGCCAGCATGTTCAATCAGCCCCAGCATTTT. Amino acid sequence: CASMFNQPQHF.

This clone showed up just a few times. The chain links TRBV5-4 to TRBJ2-7, with no clear D. Germline CDR1 reads SGHNT; CDR2 reads YYREEE (reference sequence). Trimming took 0 bases from V and 3 from J, leaving 4 bases between them. This CDR3 is built from 12 residues. CDR3 coding DNA: TGTGCCAGCAGCTTGGACGGCTACGAGCAGTACTTC. Protein product: CASSLDGYEQYF. Full variable domain (outside the CDR3, taken from reference TRBV5-4 and TRBJ2-7): ETGVTQSPTHLIKTRGQQVTLRCSSQSGHNTVSWYQQALGQGPQFIFQYYREEENGRGNFPPRFSGLQFPNYSSELNVNALELDDSALYLCASSLDGYEQYFGPGTRLTVT.

The gene calls are TRBV4-1 and TRBJ2-1; no clear D. The CDR3 length is 13 residues. V dropped 4 bases and J dropped 7 bases, with 11 bases sitting between them. Germline V CDR1 and CDR2: MGHRA, YSYEKL. CDR3 coding DNA: TGCGCCAGCAGCCCACCCCTAGGAAATGAGCAGTTCTTC. Its translation is CASSPPLGNEQFF.

The chain has TRBV6-1 and TRBJ1-1, with a possible D match to TRBD1 (6 bases). The CDR3 contains 15 residues. Germline V CDR1 and CDR2: MNHNS, SASEGT. Trimming left V 6 bases short and J 5 bases short, with 19 bases between. In DNA form, the CDR3 reads TGTGCCAGCAGAACGCTAACAGGGCGAGGGACTGAAGCTTTCTTT. Its translation is CASRTLTGRGTEAFF.

J is TRBJ1-4 and V is TRBV7-9; D possibly corresponds to TRBD1 (6 bases). CDR3 length: 14 residues. CDR1 SEHNR and CDR2 FQNEAQ come from the germline V gene (reference sequence). Trimming cost V 6 bases and J 2 bases, with 10 bases left between them. This chain's CDR3 is CASSSQGTNEKLFF. In nucleotides, the CDR3 is TGTGCCAGCAGTTCCCAGGGGACTAATGAAAAACTGTTTTTT.

The chain joins TRBV28 to TRBJ2-7, with D tentatively TRBD1 or TRBD2 (5 bases each). V lost 6 bases and J lost 0, with 21 bases in between. CDR1 and CDR2 from the germline V gene are MDHEN and SYDVKM. The CDR3 has 17 amino acids. CDR3 sequence: CASRPILPGTSSYEQYF. CDR3 nucleotides: TGTGCCAGCAGACCGATTCTCCCCGGGACGAGCTCCTACGAGCAGTACTTC.

This sequence joins TRBV18 and TRBJ2-3; D gene uncertain. This CDR3 comprises 12 residues. Germline V CDR1 and CDR2: KGHSH, LQKENI. Between the trimmed V and J ends, which lost 2 bases and 2 bases, there was a span of 2 bases. The CDR3 here is CASSPDTDTQYF. DNA for the CDR3: TGTGCCAGCTCACCAGACACAGATACGCAGTATTTT.

This clone was observed a few times. CDR3 DNA sequence: TGTGCCAGCAGGCGGGGACAAGAGACCCAGTACTTC. Amino acids: CASRRGQETQYF. This rearrangement joins TRBV7-2 to TRBJ2-5; D is perhaps TRBD2 (6 bases). Germline CDR1 and CDR2: SGHTA and FQGNSA. This CDR3 comprises 12 residues. V was trimmed by 6 bases and J by 2 bases, leaving 7 bases between them.

This chain joins TRBV28 and TRBJ1-2; possible D gene TRBD1, 5 bases. V was trimmed by 8 bases and J by 2 bases, leaving 9 bases between them. This CDR3 is 12 amino acids long. CDR1 is MDHEN and CDR2 is SYDVKM in the germline V gene. CDR3 bases: TGTGCCAGCGATCGGGGGAACTATGGCTACACCTTC. It specifies CASDRGNYGYTF.

This chain links TRBV10-3 with TRBJ2-1, with D unclear. V shed 6 bases and J shed 7 bases, with 16 bases lying between them. CDR1 is ENHRY, CDR2 SYGVKD, per germline. This CDR3 comprises 14 residues. CDR3 sequence: CAISRMLNENEQFF. The DNA for the CDR3 is TGTGCCATCAGCAGGATGTTAAATGAGAATGAGCAGTTCTTC.

The gene calls are TRBV9 and TRBJ1-4; 10 bases are a match to TRBD1. J was trimmed by 5 bases and V by 2 bases; bases with no gene match: 3. CDR3 size: 15 residues. CDR1 SGDLS and CDR2 YYNGEE come from the germline V gene. The CDR3 coding sequence is TGTGCCAGCAGCGTGAGGACAGGGGGGAATGAAAAACTGTTTTTT. This codes for CASSVRTGGNEKLFF.